This TCR beta chain was identified during a study of cytomegalovirus exposure and HLA in healthy donors. The CDR3 covers 12 residues. V gave up 4 bases and J gave up 4 bases, with 9 bases separating them. Germline V lookup: CDR1 SGHDT, CDR2 YYEEEE. Study results and limitations: Testing in vitro showed a few CMV-associated chains specific for CMV antigens. In a later analysis, at a false discovery rate of 0.05, about 15,000 TCR beta sequences were associated with HLA alleles. In the analysis, some V segments, TRBV6-2 and TRBV6-3 included, were excluded as indistinguishable.

The study ran its PCR with 60 Vbeta and 13 Jbeta primers. Here immunoSEQ multiplex PCR was the method, and the copy in TCRdb shows in-frame clones only, minus some. Of 65,000 to 90,000 clones in the sample, over 70% were seen once. A remark on this clone: The antigen remains undetermined.

This sequence joins TRBV5-6 and TRBJ2-7; D possibly corresponds to TRBD2 (6 bases). The source of this sequence is a man aged 40-55 years in good health and CMV-seronegative. The specimen was PBMCs. The CDR3 nucleotides are TGTGCCAGCAGCCCGGGGGAATACGAGCAGTACTTC. It encodes CASSPGEYEQYF.